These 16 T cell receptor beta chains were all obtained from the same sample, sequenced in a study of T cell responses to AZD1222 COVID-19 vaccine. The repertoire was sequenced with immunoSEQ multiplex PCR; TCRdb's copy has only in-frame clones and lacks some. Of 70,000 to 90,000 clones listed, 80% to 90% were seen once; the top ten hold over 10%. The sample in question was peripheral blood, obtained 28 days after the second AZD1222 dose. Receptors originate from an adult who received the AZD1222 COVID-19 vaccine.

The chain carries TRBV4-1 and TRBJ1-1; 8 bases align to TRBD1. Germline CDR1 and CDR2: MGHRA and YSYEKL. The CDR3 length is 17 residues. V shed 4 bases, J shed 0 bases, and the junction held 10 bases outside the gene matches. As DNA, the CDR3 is TGCGCCAGCAGCCCCACCGGGGACAGGAGGTTGAACACTGAAGCTTTCTTT. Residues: CASSPTGDRRLNTEAFF.

For the CDR3, the DNA is TGCGCCAGCAGCTTGGGACTAGTAACGCAAGAGACCCAGTACTTC. Its translation: CASSLGLVTQETQYF. The rearrangement links TRBV5-1 to TRBJ2-5, with a tentative D call TRBD2 (6 bases). The germline gives CDR1 SGHRS, CDR2 YFSETQ. Between the trimmed V and J ends, which lost 0 bases and 2 bases, there was a span of 11 bases. The CDR3 extends over 15 amino acids.

The CDR3 loop is CASNDRGMNTEAFF. In nucleotides, the CDR3 is TGTGCCAGTAACGACAGGGGCATGAACACTGAAGCTTTCTTT. The rearrangement joins TRBV19 to TRBJ1-1, with 8 bases that match TRBD1. With V trimmed by 7 bases and J by 0 bases, 4 bases remained unmatched. Per germline, CDR1 LNHDA and CDR2 SQIVND (reference sequence). The CDR3 has 14 amino acids.

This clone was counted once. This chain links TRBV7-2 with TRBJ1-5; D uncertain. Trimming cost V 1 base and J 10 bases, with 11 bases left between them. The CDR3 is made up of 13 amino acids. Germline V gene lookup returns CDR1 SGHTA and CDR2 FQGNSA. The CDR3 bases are TGTGCCAGCAGCTTAGGAACGGACTCCCCCCAGCATTTT. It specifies CASSLGTDSPQHF.

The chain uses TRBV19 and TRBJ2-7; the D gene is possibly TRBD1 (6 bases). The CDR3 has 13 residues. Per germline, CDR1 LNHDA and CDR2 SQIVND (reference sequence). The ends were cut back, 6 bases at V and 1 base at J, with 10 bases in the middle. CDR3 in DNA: TGTGCCAGTAGCCAGGGGACATCCTACGAGCAGTACTTC. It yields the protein CASSQGTSYEQYF.

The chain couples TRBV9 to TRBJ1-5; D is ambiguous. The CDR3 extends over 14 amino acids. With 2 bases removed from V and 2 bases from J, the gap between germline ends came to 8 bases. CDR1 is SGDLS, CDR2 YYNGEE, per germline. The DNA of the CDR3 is TGTGCCAGCAGCGTTGACGGCCGCAATCAGCCCCAGCATTTT. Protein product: CASSVDGRNQPQHF.

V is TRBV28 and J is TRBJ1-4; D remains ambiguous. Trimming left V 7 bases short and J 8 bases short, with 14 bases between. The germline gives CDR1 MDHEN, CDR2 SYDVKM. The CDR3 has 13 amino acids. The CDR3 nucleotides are TGTGCCAGCACCCCAGGCGGATCAGAAAAACTGTTTTTT. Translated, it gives CASTPGGSEKLFF.

The CDR3 DNA follows: TGTGCCAGCAGCCAAGATACGATGACAGCCGGGCAGCCCCAAGAGACCCAGTACTTC. The encoded protein is CASSQDTMTAGQPQETQYF. The chain is built from TRBV3-1 (or the pseudogene TRBV3-2) and TRBJ2-5; D may be TRBD1 (5 bases). The CDR3 has 19 residues. Germline-derived CDR1 and CDR2 are LGHDT and YNNKEL (reference sequence). Trimming stripped 0 bases from V and 1 base from J, with 21 bases between.

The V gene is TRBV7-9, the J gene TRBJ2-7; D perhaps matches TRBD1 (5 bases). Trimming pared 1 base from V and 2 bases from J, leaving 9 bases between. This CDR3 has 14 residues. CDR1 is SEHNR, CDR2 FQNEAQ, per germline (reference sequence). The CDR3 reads CASSLGGIAYEQYF. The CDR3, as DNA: TGTGCCAGCAGCTTAGGGGGCATAGCCTACGAGCAGTACTTC.

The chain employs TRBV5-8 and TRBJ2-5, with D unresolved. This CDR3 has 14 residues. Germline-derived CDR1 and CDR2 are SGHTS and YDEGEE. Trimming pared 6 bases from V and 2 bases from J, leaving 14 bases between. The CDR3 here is CASTVLGNQETQYF. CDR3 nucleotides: TGTGCCAGCACCGTATTGGGGAATCAAGAGACCCAGTACTTC.

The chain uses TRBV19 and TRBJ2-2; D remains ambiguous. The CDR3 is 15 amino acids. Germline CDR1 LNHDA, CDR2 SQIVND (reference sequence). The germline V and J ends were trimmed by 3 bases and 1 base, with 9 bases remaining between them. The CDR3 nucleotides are TGTGCCAGTAGTATTTCCCCAGTGAACACCGGGGAGCTGTTTTTT. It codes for CASSISPVNTGELFF.

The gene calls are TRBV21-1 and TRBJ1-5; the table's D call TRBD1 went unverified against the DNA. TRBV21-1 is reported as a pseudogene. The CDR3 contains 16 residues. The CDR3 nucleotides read TGTGCCAGCGGCCCTAACAGGGGTCTTAGCAATCAGCCCCAGCATTTT. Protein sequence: CASGPNRGLSNQPQHF.

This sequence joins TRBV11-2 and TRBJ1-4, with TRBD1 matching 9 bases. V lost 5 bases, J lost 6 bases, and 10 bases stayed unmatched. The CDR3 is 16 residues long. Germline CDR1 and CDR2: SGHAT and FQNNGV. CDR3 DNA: TGTGCCAGCAGCCCTCAGGCGGGACAGGGACATGAAAAACTGTTTTTT. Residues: CASSPQAGQGHEKLFF.

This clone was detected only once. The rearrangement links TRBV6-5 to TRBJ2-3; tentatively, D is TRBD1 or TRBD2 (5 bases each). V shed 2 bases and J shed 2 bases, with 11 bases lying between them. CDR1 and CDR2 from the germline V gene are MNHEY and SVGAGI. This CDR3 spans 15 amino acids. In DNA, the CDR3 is TGTGCCAGCAGTTACCGAGGGGATGACACAGATACGCAGTATTTT. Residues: CASSYRGDDTDTQYF.

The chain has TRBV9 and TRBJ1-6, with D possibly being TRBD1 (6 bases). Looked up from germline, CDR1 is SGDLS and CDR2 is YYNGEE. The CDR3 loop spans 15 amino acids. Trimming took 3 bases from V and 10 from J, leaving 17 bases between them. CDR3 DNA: TGTGCCAGCAGCGGCCAGGGGCTCCACTCCTCACCCCTCCACTTT. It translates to CASSGQGLHSSPLHF.

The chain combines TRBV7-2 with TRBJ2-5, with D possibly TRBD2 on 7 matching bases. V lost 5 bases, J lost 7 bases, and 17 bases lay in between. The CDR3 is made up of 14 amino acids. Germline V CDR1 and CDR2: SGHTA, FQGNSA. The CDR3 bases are TGTGCCAGCAGCCCGCTGAGGGGGGAGGGGACCCAGTACTTC. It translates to CASSPLRGEGTQYF. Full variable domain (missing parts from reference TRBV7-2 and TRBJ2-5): GAGVSQSPSNKVTEKGKDVELRCDPISGHTALYWYRQSLGQGLEFLIYFQGNSAPDKSGLPSDRFSAERTGGSVSTLTIQRTQQEDSAVYLCASSPLRGEGTQYFGPGTRLLVL.